The 26 T cell receptor beta chains reported below all come from one sample, sequenced in a study of T cells in Graves' hyperthyroidism and ophthalmopathy. Amplification yielded TCR beta CDR3 regions, with RNA transcripts as the source. Researchers ran a first-round RT-PCR on the TCR CDR3 using the HTBI primer set. TCRdb re-derived calls from the multiplex PCR reads in MiXCR, one entry per CDR3 protein. The table includes roughly 570,000 distinct CDR3 sequences, around 14% detected once. The sequencing sample was made of blood. The receptor set was obtained from a woman aged 25 to 39 with Graves' hyperthyroidism.

The chain employs TRBV9 and TRBJ2-6, with TRBD1 as a possible D gene (5 bases). Trimming left V 0 bases short and J 0 bases short, with 7 bases between. Germline values: CDR1 SGDLS, CDR2 YYNGEE. CDR3 length: 16 amino acids. The CDR3 here is CASSVEGASGANVLTF. CDR3 nucleotides: TGTGCCAGCAGCGTAGAAGGGGCCTCTGGGGCCAACGTCCTGACTTTC.

This clonotype was seen a handful of times. For the CDR3, the DNA is TGCAGCGTTTCTATGGTTCTGGGCACTGAAGCTTTCTTT. Protein sequence: CSVSMVLGTEAFF. V and J are TRBV29-1 and TRBJ1-1; D unresolved. V lost 5 bases and J lost 4, with 14 bases in between. This CDR3 has 13 residues. Germline V gene lookup returns CDR1 SQVTM and CDR2 ANQGSEA.

The CDR3 DNA reads TGTGCCATCCAAGGGGGGGGAAGCACTGAAGCTTTCTTT. Protein sequence: CAIQGGGSTEAFF. The J gene is TRBJ1-1, the V gene TRBV10-3; perhaps TRBD1 as D (6 bases). V was trimmed by 8 bases and J by 4 bases, leaving 14 bases between them. The CDR3 spans 13 residues. Germline CDR1 and CDR2: ENHRY and SYGVKD.

A word on this clonotype: A read error is possible here, since a much larger clone lies one base away. This chain links TRBV6-5 with TRBJ2-7; TRBD2 agrees at 9 bases. Germline assignment: CDR1 MNHEY and CDR2 SVGAGI. The CDR3 covers 16 residues. The CDR3: CARSYGLAGNPWEQYF. CDR3 nucleotides: TGTGCCAGAAGTTATGGGCTAGCGGGGAACCCCTGGGAGCAGTACTTC.

Note on this clonotype: One junction end does not reproduce the germline sequence, and a read error may be involved. This sequence joins TRBV5-6 and TRBJ2-1; D is possibly TRBD2 (5 bases). This CDR3 has 15 amino acids. CDR1 is SGHDT, CDR2 YYEEEE, per germline. This CDR3 reads CASSPDWRSCNEQFF. The CDR3 coding sequence is TGTGCCAGCTCCCCGGACTGGCGCTCCTGCAATGAGCAGTTCTTC.

This clonotype was seen many times. The V and J genes are TRBV2 and TRBJ2-3; D not certain. The CDR3 length is 11 residues. Trimming removed 10 bases at V and 4 bases at J, with 9 bases between. Germline V gives CDR1 SNHLY, CDR2 FYNNEI. The CDR3, as DNA: TGTGCCACCGCTCTCGCAGATACGCAGTATTTT. It specifies CATALADTQYF. The variable domain in full, with the rest retrieved from reference TRBV2 and TRBJ2-3, is EPEVTQTPSHQVTQMGQEVILRCVPISNHLYFYWYRQILGQKVEFLVSFYNNEISEKSEIFDDQFSVERPDGSNFTLKIRSTKLEDSAMYFCATALADTQYFGPGTRLTVL.

The chain employs TRBV9 and TRBJ2-7; 10 nucleotides align to TRBD1. V trimming: 4 bases; J trimming: 5 bases; junction bases outside the gene matches: 9. Germline loops: CDR1 SGDLS, CDR2 YYNGEE. This CDR3 is 15 amino acids long. The CDR3 DNA reads as TGTGCCAGCAGCTTGTCCGGGACAGGGGTAAACGAGCAGTACTTC. Protein: CASSLSGTGVNEQYF. The whole variable domain, remainder taken from reference TRBV9 and TRBJ2-7, is DSGVTQTPKHLITATGQRVTLRCSPRSGDLSVYWYQQSLDQGLQFLIQYYNGEERAKGNILERFSAQQFPDLHSELNLSSLELGDSALYFCASSLSGTGVNEQYFGPGTRLTVT.

This clonotype was recorded many times. This chain joins TRBV11-2 and TRBJ2-1; the D gene is possibly TRBD1 (5 bases). The CDR3 contains 16 residues. CDR1 SGHAT and CDR2 FQNNGV come from the germline V gene. The germline V and J ends were trimmed by 2 bases and 0 bases, with 11 bases remaining between them. In DNA form, the CDR3 reads TGTGCCAGCAGCTTAAGGGGTGCGGCCTCCTACAATGAGCAGTTCTTC. Amino acid sequence: CASSLRGAASYNEQFF.

This clonotype was counted ten times or more. Here the CDR3 reads CASSDRGPGANVLTF. CDR3 nucleotides: TGTGCCAGCAGTGACAGGGGGCCTGGGGCCAACGTCCTGACTTTC. The chain recombines TRBV2 with TRBJ2-6, with 8 bases fitting TRBD1. V shed 3 bases, J shed 2 bases, and the junction held 0 bases outside the gene matches. The V gene's germline CDR1 is SNHLY and CDR2 FYNNEI. This CDR3 has 15 amino acids. Full variable domain (remainder filled in from reference TRBV2 and TRBJ2-6): EPEVTQTPSHQVTQMGQEVILRCVPISNHLYFYWYRQILGQKVEFLVSFYNNEISEKSEIFDDQFSVERPDGSNFTLKIRSTKLEDSAMYFCASSDRGPGANVLTFGAGSRLTVL.

This clonotype was seen more than once but under ten times. This rearrangement joins TRBV28 to TRBJ1-4; 9 nucleotides match TRBD1. The V gene's germline CDR1 is MDHEN and CDR2 SYDVKM. There are 13 residues in the CDR3. The trim removed 4 bases at V and 11 bases at J, leaving 5 bases unmatched. The CDR3 reads CASSSQGALKLFF. The CDR3 region has the DNA TGTGCCAGCAGTTCACAGGGGGCGCTGAAACTGTTTTTT.

The V and J genes are TRBV7-2 and TRBJ2-3, with 13 positions matching TRBD2. Germline V gene sequence: CDR1 SGHTA, CDR2 FQGNSA. The CDR3 sequence is 18 residues long. J lost 4 bases, V lost 1 base, and 8 bases had no gene match. The CDR3 protein is CASSLGGTSGISPDTQYF. As DNA, the CDR3 is TGTGCCAGCAGCTTAGGTGGGACTAGCGGGATAAGTCCAGATACGCAGTATTTT. Together with reference TRBV7-2 and TRBJ2-3, the CDR3 gives the full variable domain: GAGVSQSPSNKVTEKGKDVELRCDPISGHTALYWYRQSLGQGLEFLIYFQGNSAPDKSGLPSDRFSAERTGGSVSTLTIQRTQQEDSAVYLCASSLGGTSGISPDTQYFGPGTRLTVL.

This clonotype was found many times. V is TRBV13 and J is TRBJ1-3; D gene unclear. CDR3 length: 15 residues. In germline, CDR1 is PRHDT, CDR2 FYEKMQ (reference sequence). Between the trimmed V and J ends, which lost 0 bases and 6 bases, there was a span of 12 bases. CDR3 sequence (DNA): TGTGCCAGCAGCTTAGGTCTACCCGTTCAAAACACCATATATTTT. This codes for CASSLGLPVQNTIYF.

This clonotype was counted ten times or more. This chain uses TRBV7-3 with TRBJ1-4, with a weak D call TRBD1 (5 bases). The CDR3 is 15 amino acids. CDR1 SGHTA and CDR2 FQGTGA come from the germline V gene. V lost 2 bases to trimming and J lost 4 bases, with 11 bases between them. CDR3 bases: TGTGCCAGCAGCTTATCCTCAGGGATTAATGAAAAACTGTTTTTT. Translation gives CASSLSSGINEKLFF.

J is TRBJ2-2 and V is TRBV11-2; D is ambiguous. In germline, CDR1 is SGHAT, CDR2 FQNNGV. CDR3 length: 15 amino acids. The V end lost 5 bases, the J end lost 6 bases, and 16 bases lay between the germline ends. The CDR3 DNA is TGTGCCAGCAGCGACGTCGGTGGAGAGGCCGGGGAGCTGTTTTTT. Encoded protein: CASSDVGGEAGELFF.

This rearrangement joins TRBV11-2 to TRBJ2-3; possibly TRBD1 or TRBD2 for D (5 bases each). CDR1 is SGHAT and CDR2 is FQNNGV in the germline V gene. The V gene lost 1 base and the J gene lost 6 bases, with 26 bases spanning the gap. The CDR3 is 19 amino acids. The CDR3, as DNA: TGTGCCAGCAGCTTAGTCCGCAGCCCACTAGGAGTGGGGCGGGATACGCAGTATTTT. This translates into CASSLVRSPLGVGRDTQYF.

The CDR3 sequence is CASSYSGTEPEKLFF. As DNA, the CDR3 is TGTGCCAGCAGTTACTCCGGGACAGAACCTGAAAAACTGTTTTTT. V and J are TRBV6-2 or TRBV6-3 and TRBJ1-4, with 7 bases matching TRBD1. Germline values: CDR1 MNHEY, CDR2 SVGEGT. The V segment lost 0 bases and the J segment 7 bases; nucleotides outside the gene matches: 5. The CDR3 runs 15 residues.

This clonotype was recorded only once. One base away lies a much larger clone, so this may be a sequencing read error. This chain connects TRBV3-1 to TRBJ2-7, with 11 bases aligning to TRBD2. The germline V gene has CDR1 LGHDT and CDR2 YNNKEL (reference sequence). This CDR3 contains 15 residues. The CDR3 spells CTSSPGTSGRLEQYF. The CDR3, as DNA: TGTACCAGCAGCCCTGGGACTAGCGGACGCTTGGAGCAGTACTTC.

This clonotype was counted only a few times. V usage is TRBV4-2 and J usage is TRBJ1-1, with D possibly matching TRBD1 (6 bases). CDR1 is LGHNA, CDR2 YNFKEQ, per germline. V gave up 1 base and J gave up 3 bases, with 18 bases separating them. This CDR3 comprises 17 residues. The CDR3 is CASSQGERTVRDTEAFF. CDR3 DNA sequence: TGTGCCAGCAGCCAAGGTGAAAGGACAGTTCGGGACACTGAAGCTTTCTTT.

In its sample, this clonotype was seen a few times. This rearrangement joins TRBV7-9 to TRBJ2-1; possibly TRBD2 for D (5 bases). Germline CDR1 SEHNR, CDR2 FQNEAQ (reference sequence). The CDR3 is 14 residues long. Trimming took 1 base from V and 4 from J, leaving 8 bases between them. As DNA, the CDR3 is TGTGCCAGCAGCTTAGAAACGGGGTACAATGAGCAGTTCTTC. Translating gives CASSLETGYNEQFF.

The chain combines TRBV20-1 with TRBJ1-6, with D uncertain. Per the germline V gene, CDR1 is DFQATT and CDR2 is SNEGSKA (reference sequence). V lost 6 bases and J 0 bases, leaving 12 bases between the germline ends. CDR3 length: 15 amino acids. CDR3 sequence: CSAPNGFSYNSPLHF. Written as DNA, the CDR3 is TGCAGTGCCCCCAACGGGTTCTCCTATAATTCACCCCTCCACTTT.

This clonotype was recorded at least ten times. This chain uses TRBV9 with TRBJ2-5; perhaps TRBD1 as D (8 bases). Germline assignment: CDR1 SGDLS and CDR2 YYNGEE. This CDR3 is 17 amino acids long. V was trimmed by 0 bases and J by 1 base, leaving 16 bases between them. DNA for the CDR3: TGTGCCAGCAGCGTAGCCACGAGCGGGACAGGCCAAGAGACCCAGTACTTC. This encodes CASSVATSGTGQETQYF.

This clonotype was detected many times. The chain uses TRBV5-1 and TRBJ2-7, with D tentatively TRBD1 or TRBD2 (5 bases each). The CDR3 has 13 residues. V dropped 5 bases and J dropped 2 bases, with 11 bases sitting between them. The V gene's germline CDR1 is SGHRS and CDR2 YFSETQ. CDR3: CASSPGAAYEQYF. The CDR3 DNA follows: TGCGCCAGCAGTCCCGGGGCCGCCTACGAGCAGTACTTC.

The chain joins TRBV19 to TRBJ1-2; a weak D match, TRBD1 (5 bases). Trimming shortened V by 3 bases and J by 5 bases, and 13 bases separated the two germline ends. This CDR3 is built from 14 residues. CDR1 is LNHDA, CDR2 SQIVND, per germline (reference sequence). CDR3 nucleotides: TGTGCCAGTAGTATGGGCAGGGATATTTATGGCTACACCTTC. Amino acids: CASSMGRDIYGYTF.

This clonotype was found a few times. This chain connects TRBV5-6 to TRBJ2-3, with TRBD2 matching over 8 bases. With 2 bases clipped from V and 3 bases from J, the junction kept 14 bases outside the gene matches. This CDR3 is built from 18 residues. Per germline, CDR1 SGHDT and CDR2 YYEEEE. CDR3 nucleotides: TGTGCCAGCAGCTTTGCCGGGGGGGGACACGGATTAACAGATACGCAGTATTTT. Translated: CASSFAGGGHGLTDTQYF.

This clonotype was recorded a few times. The rearrangement joins TRBV7-3 to TRBJ2-1; TRBD2 agrees at 15 bases. Germline values: CDR1 SGHTA, CDR2 FQGTGA. J lost 6 bases, V lost 5 bases, and 11 bases had no gene match. The CDR3 contains 18 residues. The DNA for the CDR3 is TGTGCCAGCAGCAGCCCGGGACTAGCGGGAGGAGTGGGCAATGAGCAGTTCTTC. It specifies CASSSPGLAGGVGNEQFF.

Concerning this clonotype: An end of the junction does not agree with germline; a read error may underlie this. This chain uses TRBV28 with TRBJ2-2, with 7 nucleotides matching TRBD2. The germline CDR1 and CDR2 sequences are MDHEN and SYDVKM. CDR3 length equals 15 residues. For the CDR3, the DNA is TGTGCCAGCAAGGACGGAAGCGGGAACACCGGGGAGTTGTTTTTT. Its protein product is CASKDGSGNTGELFF.